This T cell receptor beta chain was obtained from a study of CD8 T cells in Susac syndrome. Study overall: Patients with Susac syndrome were therapy-naive, on corticosteroids, or on intravenous immunoglobulin alone at the time that blood was drawn. Regarding the study as a whole: Clonal expansion was absent from the CD4+ T cell repertoires in Susac syndrome.

Random hexamers primed reverse transcription of about 0.5 to 1 ug RNA. Multiplex PCR with immunoSEQ amplified the TCR beta CDR3 across 54 Vbeta and 13 Jbeta. From the immunoSEQ multiplex PCR reads, TCRdb called clonotypes with MiXCR, one entry per CDR3 protein. The repertoire holds about 170,000 distinct CDR3 sequences, with about 96% as singletons. CD8+ and CD4+ T cells taken from blood had their TCR beta sequenced. With respect to this clonotype: Its antigen remains unknown.

The clonotype originates from a human donor with Susac syndrome. The sequencing sample was made of CD4+ T cells from PBMCs.

The CDR3 loop is CASSPGLTEAFF. The CDR3 nucleotides read TGTGCCAGCAGTCCAGGGTTAACTGAAGCTTTCTTT. This rearrangement joins TRBV25-1 to TRBJ1-1; tentative D call: TRBD1 (5 bases). CDR1 is MGHDK and CDR2 is SYGVNS in the germline V gene. Trimming left V 5 bases short and J 5 bases short, with 9 bases between. This CDR3 contains 12 residues.